This T cell receptor (beta chain) was profiled in a study of liver allograft versus peripheral blood T cells. Study-wide background: Hepatic allograft T cell receptor repertoires were evaluated relative to those present in recipients' peripheral blood.

Points from the study as a whole: There were reportedly differences between T cell receptor repertoires inside liver allografts and those in peripheral blood.

V was cut by 6 bases and J by 6 bases, with 18 bases left in between. This CDR3 spans 13 amino acids. CDR1 and CDR2 (germline): SQVTM, ANQGSEA. A single record per CDR3 protein comes from TCRdb applying MiXCR to the reads. The sample lists about 12,000 distinct CDR3 sequences, 25% to 35% occurring once. This clonotype is labeled medium-sized. The antigen is unknown. This rearrangement joins TRBV29-1 to TRBJ2-7, with a weak D call TRBD1 (6 bases). The TCR sequence derives from a human patient who had a liver transplant. Some T cells may trace back to the graft donor. Here the CDR3 DNA reads TGCAGCGTGGCGTCAGGGGTTCTCTCCGAGCAGTACTTC. As protein: CSVASGVLSEQYF.